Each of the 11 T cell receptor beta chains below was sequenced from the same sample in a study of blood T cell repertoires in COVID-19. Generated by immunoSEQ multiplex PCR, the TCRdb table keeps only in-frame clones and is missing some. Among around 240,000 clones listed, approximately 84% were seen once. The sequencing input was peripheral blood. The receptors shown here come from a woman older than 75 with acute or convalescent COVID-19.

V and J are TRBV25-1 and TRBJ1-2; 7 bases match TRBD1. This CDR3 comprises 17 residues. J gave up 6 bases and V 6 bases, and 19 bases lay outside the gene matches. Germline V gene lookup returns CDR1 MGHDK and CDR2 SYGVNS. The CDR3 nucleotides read TGTGCCAGCAGCGACGACAGGGCCCCTCTCAACAGTGATGGCTACACCTTC. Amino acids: CASSDDRAPLNSDGYTF.

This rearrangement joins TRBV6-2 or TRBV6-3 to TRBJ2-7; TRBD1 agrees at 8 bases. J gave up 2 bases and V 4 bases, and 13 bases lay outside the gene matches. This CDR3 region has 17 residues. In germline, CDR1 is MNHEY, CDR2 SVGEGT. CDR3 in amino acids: CASSSQTDRDFPYEQYF. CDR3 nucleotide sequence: TGTGCCAGCAGTTCCCAAACGGACAGGGATTTCCCCTACGAGCAGTACTTC.

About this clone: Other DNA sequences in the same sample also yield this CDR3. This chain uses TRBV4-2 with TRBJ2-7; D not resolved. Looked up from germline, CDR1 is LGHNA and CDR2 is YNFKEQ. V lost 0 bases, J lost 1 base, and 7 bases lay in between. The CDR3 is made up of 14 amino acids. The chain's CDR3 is CASSQDRVSYEQYF. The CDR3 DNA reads TGTGCCAGCAGCCAAGATCGGGTATCCTACGAGCAGTACTTC.

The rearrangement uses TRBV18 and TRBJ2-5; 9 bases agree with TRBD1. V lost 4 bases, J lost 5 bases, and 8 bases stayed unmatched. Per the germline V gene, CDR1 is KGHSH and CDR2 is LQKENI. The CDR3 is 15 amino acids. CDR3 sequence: CASSLRDRVSETQYF. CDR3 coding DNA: TGTGCCAGCTCACTCCGGGACAGGGTATCTGAGACCCAGTACTTC. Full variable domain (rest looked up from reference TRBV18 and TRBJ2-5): NAGVMQNPRHLVRRRGQEARLRCSPMKGHSHVYWYRQLPEEGLKFMVYLQKENIIDESGMPKERFSAEFPKEGPSILRIQQVVRGDSAAYFCASSLRDRVSETQYFGPGTRLLVL.

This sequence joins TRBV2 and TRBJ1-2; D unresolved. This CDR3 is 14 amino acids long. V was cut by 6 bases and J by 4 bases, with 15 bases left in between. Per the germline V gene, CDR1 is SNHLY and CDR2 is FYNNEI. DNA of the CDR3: TGTGCCAGCAGCGATCCGGGAAGCGGCTATGGCTACACCTTC. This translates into CASSDPGSGYGYTF.

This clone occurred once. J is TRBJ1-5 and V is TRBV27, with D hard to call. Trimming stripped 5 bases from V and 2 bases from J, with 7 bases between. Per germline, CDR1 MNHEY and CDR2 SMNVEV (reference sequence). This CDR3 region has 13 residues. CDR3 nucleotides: TGTGCCAGCAGTCCTCGGGGCAATCAGCCCCAGCATTTT. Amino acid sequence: CASSPRGNQPQHF.

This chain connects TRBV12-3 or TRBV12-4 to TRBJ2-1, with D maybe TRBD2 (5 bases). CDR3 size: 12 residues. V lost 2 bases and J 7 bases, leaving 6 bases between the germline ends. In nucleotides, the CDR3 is TGTGCCAGCAGTTTACGGACTAATGAGCAGTTCTTC. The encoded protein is CASSLRTNEQFF.

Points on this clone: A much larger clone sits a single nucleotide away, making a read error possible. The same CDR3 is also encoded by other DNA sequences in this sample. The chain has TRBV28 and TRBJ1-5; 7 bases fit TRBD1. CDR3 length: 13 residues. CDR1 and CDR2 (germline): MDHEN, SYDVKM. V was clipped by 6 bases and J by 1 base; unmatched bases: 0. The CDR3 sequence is CASRQGSNQPQHF. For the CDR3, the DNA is TGTGCCAGCAGACAGGGGAGCAATCAGCCCCAGCATTTT.

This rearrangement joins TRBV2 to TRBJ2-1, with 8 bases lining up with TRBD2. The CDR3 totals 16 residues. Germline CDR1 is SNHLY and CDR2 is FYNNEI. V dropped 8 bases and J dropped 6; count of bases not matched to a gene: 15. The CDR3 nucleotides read TGTGCCAGCGATCGGGAGGGCCTCACCCGGGTCAATGAGCAGTTCTTC. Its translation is CASDREGLTRVNEQFF.

CDR3 bases: TGTGCCACAGAAGCGGAGCGGGGAAGCACAGATACGCAGTATTTT. Amino acid sequence: CATEAERGSTDTQYF. V gene TRBV28 combines with J gene TRBJ2-3, with 7 bases that match TRBD2. There are 15 residues in the CDR3. V lost 10 bases to trimming and J lost 0 bases; unmatched junction nucleotides: 10. Germline assignment: CDR1 MDHEN and CDR2 SYDVKM.

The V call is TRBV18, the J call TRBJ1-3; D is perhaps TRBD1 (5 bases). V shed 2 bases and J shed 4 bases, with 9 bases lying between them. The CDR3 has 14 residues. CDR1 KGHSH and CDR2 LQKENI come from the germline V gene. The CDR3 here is CASSPSGEGNTIYF. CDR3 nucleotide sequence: TGTGCCAGCTCACCATCGGGGGAAGGAAACACCATATATTTT.